A selection of T cell receptor beta chains follows, all from one sample in a study of T cells after yellow fever vaccination. From the 5' RACE reads, TCRdb called clonotypes with MiXCR, one entry per CDR3 protein. Of 200,000 to 250,000 distinct CDR3 sequences listed, 6.9% are singletons. Here the sequenced sample was CD4+ T cells sorted from PBMCs, taken 15 days after the yellow fever booster vaccination. All receptors derive from a man under 40 who received the YFV17D yellow fever vaccine. The conserved cysteine and the conserved F or W are not part of the CDR3 here. The D gene is left open where the match is weak.

d_call: TRBD1; j_call: TRBJ2-7; v_call: TRBV3-1; cdr3_aa: ASRERGQGSEQY
d_call: NA; j_call: TRBJ2-2; v_call: TRBV28; cdr3_aa: ATPQGPNTGELF
d_call: TRBD2; j_call: TRBJ2-1; v_call: TRBV3-1; cdr3_aa: ASSLRASGNNEQF
d_call: TRBD1; j_call: TRBJ1-4; v_call: TRBV12-3/TRBV12-4; cdr3_aa: ASRGQGMTNEKLF
d_call: NA; j_call: TRBJ2-2; v_call: TRBV2; cdr3_aa: ATGEAGELF
d_call: TRBD2; j_call: TRBJ2-1; v_call: TRBV9; cdr3_aa: ASSVASGRGYNEQF
d_call: TRBD1; j_call: TRBJ1-6; v_call: TRBV2; cdr3_aa: ACRTGSRLNSPLH
d_call: NA; j_call: TRBJ2-1; v_call: TRBV20-1; cdr3_aa: SARDDGTYSYNEQF
d_call: TRBD2; j_call: TRBJ2-7; v_call: TRBV15; cdr3_aa: ATSREVFLAGVHEQY
d_call: TRBD1; j_call: TRBJ1-4; v_call: TRBV7-8; cdr3_aa: ASSLAGTAYEKLF
d_call: NA; j_call: TRBJ2-5; v_call: TRBV9; cdr3_aa: ASSNSGGETQY